A single TCR beta chain is shown here with its context. The antigen is not known. These data originate in a study of T cells after yellow fever vaccination. The study's findings and limits: In post-booster samples, most primary-vaccination clones reappeared (around 95% CD4, roughly 89% CD8). It was the secondary response that reached its peak faster, day 5 versus 15, but it was weaker.

With 5 bases removed from V and 2 bases from J, the gap between germline ends came to 10 bases. Germline lookup yields CDR1 SGHVS and CDR2 FQNEAQ. CDR3 length equals 13 residues. Production of TCR cDNA was by 5'RACE template switching, which also added a universal primer site and UMIs. TCRdb reprocessed the 5' RACE reads via MiXCR and lists one record per CDR3 protein. The sample includes around 200,000 distinct CDR3 sequences, 8% to 13% of them seen just once. The source of this sequence is a young man who received the YFV17D yellow fever vaccine. The material sequenced was CD8+ T cells sorted from PBMCs, taken 15 days after the yellow fever booster vaccination. This chain links TRBV7-8 with TRBJ2-7; no reliable D call. CDR3 loop: CASSLEVTYEQYF. CDR3 nucleotides: TGTGCCAGCAGCCTAGAAGTGACCTACGAGCAGTACTTC.